The entry below describes one T cell receptor (beta chain). Its specific antigen is unknown. No clone much larger than this one lies a single base away; base qualities are absent. The CDR1 and CDR2 encoded by the germline V gene (reference sequence) are SSHAT and FNYEAQ. There are 14 amino acids in the CDR3, from cysteine to phenylalanine inclusive. The entry retains the CDR3 DNA only, 42 bases that are in frame from base 1. The V end loses 5 bases and the J end loses 7 bases, and a stretch of 14 bases separates them. The data were obtained in a study of blood T cell repertoires in COVID-19 (dated by TCRdb to 2018 to 2021). For the study in its entirety: The collaborator samples originated in the United States, Italy and Spain and spanned the acute and convalescent phases of COVID-19. The prospective study material was composed of cDNA or gDNA derived from T cells, B-cell-depleted T cells, or PBMCs. The dataset comprised deeply sampled blood TCRbeta repertoires from subjects exposed to, actively infected with, or recovered from COVID-19. The repertoires were released in a freely available public database intended as a resource for research on the immune response to SARS-CoV-2. The samples were drawn from the first 160 participants of the ongoing ImmuneRACE study and from 950 to 1,500 subjects provided by 6 global collaborators. The sample metadata nearly always contained a de-identified subject ID, COVID-19 status, age in years and sex. Where HLA class I and class II types were available, the types were taken from metadata supplied by the sample provider, not from assay-based typing.

Overall study outcomes, separate from this receptor: How much clinical and demographic metadata was included differed by source and by participant, and the metadata was provided uncurated.

The collaborating institutions used their own protocols to collect whole blood in K2EDTA tubes. For TCRbeta analysis, collaborator samples were shipped as frozen whole blood, as isolated PBMCs, or as DNA extracted from either sample type. TCRbeta CDR3 regions were amplified from genomic DNA by means of the immunoSEQ Assay, a bias-controlled multiplex PCR. The authors processed their data as follows. The number of nucleated cells in each sample was estimated from the amplification of reference gene primers within the assay. To quantify the absolute abundance of each unique TCRbeta CDR3 rearrangement, sequence reads were collapsed and filtered. For each sample, productive Simpson clonality was calculated as the square root of Simpson's diversity index over productive rearrangements. In its TCRdb copy, this immuneACCESS table keeps in-frame sequences only and misses some clones. Where compared with another copy, unresolved V genes explain less than half of these, and the others have no known cause. V and J calls and clone size come straight from that table; D and trimming were deduced from the DNA. Within this sample are about 160,000 clones, with about 85% of them counted one time only. The leading ten clones occupy approximately 3.3% of the sample.

The sequence links TRBV7-7 to TRBJ1-4; TRBD1 is a possible D gene, resting on 5 matching bases. Sequencing was done on a sample of peripheral blood. The TCR comes from a human donor with acute or convalescent COVID-19. The donor label of this sample is uncertain. The encoded CDR3 is CASSPDSGGEKLFF. The bases read TGTGCCAGCAGCCCAGACTCGGGGGGTGAAAAACTGTTTTTT.